Each of the 12 T cell receptor beta chains below was sequenced from the same sample in a study of cytomegalovirus exposure and HLA in healthy donors listed by TCRdb under 2017. Preparation of the library involved the immunoSEQ multiplex PCR assay. A mixture of 60 forward primers for TCR Vbeta segments and 13 reverse primers for TCR Jbeta segments was used in the multiplex PCR. TCRdb limited this immuneACCESS table to in-frame rearrangements with V and J called. A share of clones is missing; checked studies link under half to unresolved V genes, and the rest is unexplained. The sample table records tens of thousands of clones; approximately 70% of these occur just once. Jointly, the top ten make up 2.1% of the sample. The sample was PBMCs. The receptors here all came from a man aged 25-45 years in good health and CMV-seronegative.

CDR3 in DNA: TGTGCCAGCAGTTTTAGACAGGGGGGGTACGAGCAGTACTTC. It is translated as CASSFRQGGYEQYF. J is TRBJ2-7 and V is TRBV27, with TRBD1 matching 9 bases. Germline V gives CDR1 MNHEY, CDR2 SMNVEV (reference sequence). Trimming removed 3 bases from V and 4 bases from J; junction bases left unmatched: 4. The CDR3 length is 14 residues.

The chain uses TRBV27 and TRBJ1-1; possibly TRBD1 for D (6 bases). CDR1 MNHEY and CDR2 SMNVEV come from the germline V gene (reference sequence). Trimming pared 6 bases from V and 14 bases from J, leaving 22 bases between. The CDR3 contains 13 residues. Here the CDR3 reads CASRLGYRDTAFF. The CDR3 region has the DNA TGTGCCAGCAGACTCGGTTACCGGGACACCGCGTTCTTT.

This clone was detected a few times. The chain links TRBV12-5 to TRBJ2-2; tentative D call: TRBD1 (5 bases). The CDR3 contains 14 residues. Germline assignment: CDR1 LGHNT and CDR2 FRNRAP. Between the trimmed V and J ends, which lost 2 bases and 5 bases, there was a span of 9 bases. The CDR3 region has the DNA TGTGCTAGTGGTTTGACCACAGGAACCGGGGAGCTGTTTTTT. Its protein is CASGLTTGTGELFF.

V and J are TRBV2 and TRBJ2-1, with D maybe TRBD1 (5 bases). Germline values: CDR1 SNHLY, CDR2 FYNNEI. The V end lost 7 bases, the J end lost 4 bases, and 14 bases lay between the germline ends. The CDR3 loop spans 14 amino acids. The CDR3 loop is CASIRSQGYNEQFF. DNA for the CDR3: TGTGCCAGCATCAGGAGCCAGGGATACAATGAGCAGTTCTTC.

The chain joins TRBV5-1 to TRBJ1-1; D might be TRBD1 (6 bases). Trimming removed 4 bases at V and 5 bases at J, with 21 bases between. The CDR3 loop spans 16 amino acids. CDR1 is SGHRS and CDR2 is YFSETQ in the germline V gene. The CDR3 DNA is TGCGCCAGCAGCCTCACAGGGTGGGAGCTCTCAACTGAAGCTTTCTTT. Its protein product is CASSLTGWELSTEAFF. Drawing the rest from reference TRBV5-1 and TRBJ1-1, the complete variable domain is KAGVTQTPRYLIKTRGQQVTLSCSPISGHRSVSWYQQTPGQGLQFLFEYFSETQRNKGNFPGRFSGRQFSNSRSEMNVSTLELGDSALYLCASSLTGWELSTEAFFGQGTRLTVV.

There are a few counts of this clone. The V call is TRBV19, the J call TRBJ2-2; D not certain. Trimming left V 7 bases short and J 1 base short, with 7 bases between. The CDR3 totals 13 residues. In germline, CDR1 is LNHDA, CDR2 SQIVND (reference sequence). The CDR3 region has the DNA TGTGCCAGTAAGCCAGGGAACACCGGGGAGCTGTTTTTT. Its protein product is CASKPGNTGELFF.

In this sample, this clone turned up a few times. This rearrangement joins TRBV6-6 to TRBJ2-7; D is ambiguous. The CDR3 is 15 amino acids. V was trimmed by 0 bases and J by 0 bases, leaving 9 bases between them. Germline-derived CDR1 and CDR2 are MNHNY and SVGAGI (reference sequence). The CDR3 region has the DNA TGTGCCAGCAGTTACTCGGGTGCAGGCTCCTACGAGCAGTACTTC. Translated: CASSYSGAGSYEQYF.

The V gene is TRBV4-2, the J gene TRBJ2-7; D may be TRBD1 (5 bases). The CDR3 length is 15 residues. Deletions cut 0 bases from V and 3 bases from J, with 12 bases between. Per germline, CDR1 LGHNA and CDR2 YNFKEQ. This CDR3 reads CASSQDGSGLYEQYF. The CDR3 DNA sequence: TGTGCCAGCAGCCAAGATGGATCAGGGCTCTACGAGCAGTACTTC.

The chain joins TRBV21-1 to TRBJ1-1; the table's D call of TRBD1 was not tested on the DNA. TRBV21-1 is given as a pseudogene. The CDR3 runs to 12 residues. The chain's CDR3 is CASSKGTGEAFF. CDR3 nucleotide sequence: TGTGCCAGCTCAAAGGGAACAGGGGAAGCTTTCTTT.

This clone was seen more than once but under ten times. The genes are TRBV2 and TRBJ2-7; 11 bases are a match to TRBD1. V shed 5 bases, J shed 7 bases, and the junction held 10 bases outside the gene matches. Germline CDR1 SNHLY, CDR2 FYNNEI. This CDR3 is 15 amino acids long. CDR3 amino acids: CASSPPGQGGGEQYF. The DNA for the CDR3 is TGTGCCAGCAGTCCACCGGGACAGGGGGGAGGTGAGCAGTACTTC.

The chain recombines TRBV5-6 with TRBJ1-2, with TRBD1 as a possible D gene (6 bases). The CDR3 runs to 15 residues. V shed 3 bases and J shed 4 bases, with 16 bases lying between them. CDR1 is SGHDT and CDR2 is YYEEEE in the germline V gene. The CDR3 bases are TGTGCCAGCAGCTCGGTGGCAGGGGATATCTATGGCTACACCTTC. Residues: CASSSVAGDIYGYTF.

The chain recombines TRBV5-1 with TRBJ1-2; TRBD1 matches at 8 bases. The CDR3 spans 14 residues. Germline-derived CDR1 and CDR2 are SGHRS and YFSETQ. Losses at the gene ends were 0 bases for V and 8 bases for J; bases not matched to a gene: 6. The CDR3 protein is CASSLADRDCGYTF. The DNA of the CDR3 is TGCGCCAGCAGCTTGGCGGACAGGGATTGCGGCTACACCTTC.